This T cell receptor (beta chain) was captured in a study of cytomegalovirus exposure and HLA in healthy donors (TCRdb year 2017). In terms of the full investigation: According to a later analysis, one platform produced both the approximately 110 validation repertoires and the 666 repertoires of the first cohort. The study aimed to test whether signatures of past pathogen exposure could be identified by cataloging public T cell receptors. Besides the first cohort of about 730 subjects, a separate validation cohort made up of over 100 different subjects was used. High-throughput TCR immunosequencing, statistical association of individual TCRs with disease status, and machine learning were combined to predict cytomegalovirus infection status.

Overall study results and their limits: In both the original and validation cohorts, the classifier was reported to diagnose cytomegalovirus status with high specificity and sensitivity. Most TCR sequences were observed very rarely across donors, whereas some public TCRs were present in many individuals. In vitro tests confirmed that a few of the cytomegalovirus-associated TCR beta chains recognize cytomegalovirus antigens. Subsequent analysis determined that TCRs grouped into clusters in the first cohort also showed a tendency toward co-occurrence across the 120 or so validation repertoires, and 90% to 95% of cluster scores exceeded 0. A later analysis had no HLA typing for the validation cohort, so co-occurrence there was scored across all 110 or so repertoires. It was suggested by the authors that the approach could potentially be generalized to other disease states and immunological phenotypes. A total of around 150 TCR beta chains were listed by the study as associated with cytomegalovirus.

With regard to this clone: Its antigen specificity is not known. Within one base of it there is no much larger clone, and no base qualities were kept.

The CDR3 covers 15 residues, taking in both the cysteine and the phenylalanine. Only the CDR3 DNA is retained, 45 bases long and in frame from the first base. Relative to germline, V is 0 bases shorter and J is 0 bases shorter, with 10 bases between their ends. The CDR1 and CDR2 encoded by the germline V gene are SGHRS and YFSETQ. The donors were included in the validation cohort of approximately 120 subjects, a group kept apart from the roughly 690-subject first cohort. Libraries were constructed by the immunoSEQ multiplex PCR assay. Regarding the original processing steps: A statistical classification framework was developed to diagnose cytomegalovirus status using the catalog of TCR beta chain sequences. The clones in this table, taken by TCRdb from immuneACCESS, are in-frame only. Not every clone is retained; where verified, under half of the shortfall comes from an unresolved V gene, and the cause of the rest is unknown. That table furnishes V, J and clone size, whereas the DNA furnished D and trimming. The sample profile shows around 70,000 clones; 94% of them were found once. Jointly, the top ten make up around 1.5% of the sample.

This sequence was found in a man aged 18 to 30 in good health and CMV-seropositive. This chain is built from TRBV5-1 and TRBJ2-7, with TRBD1 perhaps the D gene, on 5 matching bases. The specimen sequenced was PBMCs. Here the CDR3 is given as CASSLVRQGSYEQYF. The nucleotide sequence reads as follows: TGCGCCAGCAGCTTGGTACGCCAGGGCTCCTACGAGCAGTACTTC.